The entry below gives a single TCR beta chain sequence along with its context. Original methodology: Counts of nucleated cells, estimated from reference gene primer amplification, were obtained. The assay was immunoSEQ multiplex PCR, and TCRdb's table has in-frame clones only and misses some. The DNA gave D and trimming, while V, J and clone size come from that table. The sample holds 150,000 to 200,000 clones, about four fifths seen once. These data come from a study of blood T cell repertoires in COVID-19. As for the study in general: Samples representing acute and convalescent COVID-19 were sourced from the United States, Italy and Spain. PBMCs, B-cell-depleted T cells, or T cells provided the cDNA or gDNA that made up the material.

Germline CDR1 reads SGHTA; CDR2 reads FQGNSA. V lost 5 bases and J lost 3, with 10 bases in between. There are 13 residues in the CDR3. The sequenced sample consisted of peripheral blood. The receptor was isolated from a woman at least 80 years old with acute or convalescent COVID-19. The chain combines TRBV7-2 with TRBJ1-2; D gene ambiguous. CDR3 residues: CASSRGGHYGYTF. The CDR3 region has the DNA TGTGCCAGCAGCCGAGGAGGGCACTATGGCTACACCTTC.